This T cell receptor beta chain is drawn from a study of OX40 agonist ivuxolimab in advanced cancers. Whole-study context: The group had a mean age of approximately 60 years, ranged from about 20 to 90, and was approximately 81% male.

The study's findings and limits: On average, CD8+ T cells had more expanded clones than CD4+.

Measured with immunoSEQ multiplex PCR; TCRdb has only the in-frame clones, and not every one. The table includes about 32,000 clones, under 85% detected once. As to this clone: Its target is not known.

Germline lookup yields CDR1 MNHEY and CDR2 SMNVEV (reference sequence). The germline V and J ends were trimmed by 5 bases and 6 bases, with 19 bases remaining between them. The CDR3 consists of 16 residues. With autoimmune disease history or systemic immunosuppression, patients were excluded. The sample in question was CD4+ or CD8+ T cells sorted from blood, obtained in a trial of the OX40 agonist ivuxolimab. V and J are TRBV27 and TRBJ2-2; D possibly corresponds to TRBD2 (6 bases). The sequence derives from an adult with an advanced solid tumor such as melanoma, head and neck, liver or kidney cancer. The CDR3 sequence is CASSLSPGTGAGELFF. CDR3 coding DNA: TGTGCCAGCAGTCTTTCCCCCGGAACGGGAGCCGGGGAGCTGTTTTTT.